This T cell receptor (beta chain) was recorded in a study of blood T cell repertoires in COVID-19. Study information: In each case, the material was cDNA or gDNA derived from T cells, B-cell-depleted T cells, or PBMCs.

Profiled with immunoSEQ multiplex PCR; TCRdb holds only in-frame clones, not every one. Of a few hundred thousand clones in the sample, roughly 91% are singletons; the top ten hold 0.55% to 0.75%. Germline assignment: CDR1 SNHLY and CDR2 FYNNEI. The CDR3 runs to 15 residues. V gave up 7 bases and J gave up 1 base, with 15 bases separating them. This clonotype was sampled from a man aged 18 to 30 who had recovered from COVID-19. Material for sequencing was PBMCs or T cells enriched from blood (not recorded which). The chain recombines TRBV2 with TRBJ2-3; maybe TRBD2 (5 bases). The CDR3 reads CASTKGEAGTDTQYF. In DNA form, the CDR3 reads TGTGCCAGCACCAAGGGAGAAGCGGGCACAGATACGCAGTATTTT.